The T cell receptor (beta chain) under discussion was sequenced for a study of graft-versus-host responses after intestinal transplantation. Study-level background: After anti-thymocyte globulin induction, recipients took tacrolimus and steroids for 2 to 3 years.

Germline values: CDR1 MNHEY, CDR2 SVGAGI. V was trimmed by 0 bases and J by 0 bases, leaving 10 bases between them. This CDR3 is built from 16 residues. Details on this clone: Its target is unknown.

Intraepithelial plus lamina propria lymphocytes were released by processing graft tissue. Sequencing was performed with immunoSEQ multiplex PCR; in TCRdb, only in-frame clones are kept and a portion is missing. The table records 4,000 to 5,000 clones, over 60% of them present only once. Whole-study results and caveats: Declines in HvG clones occurring early post-transplant were associated with peak circulating GvH clone levels.

The input for sequencing was ileum tissue, taken about 130 days after intestinal transplantation. This TCR was recovered from a human patient who received an intestinal transplant, so some T cells may come from the graft donor. The chain is built from TRBV6-5 and TRBJ2-3; D is uncertain. The CDR3 protein is CASSYSRDTSTDTQYF. As DNA, the CDR3 is TGTGCCAGCAGTTACTCAAGGGATACTAGCACAGATACGCAGTATTTT.